The clone carrying this T cell receptor (beta chain) was picked up one time. The antigen remains undetermined. Oncomine TCR Beta short-read sequencing was applied to DNA from cultured CD4+ T cells. MiXCR, applied by TCRdb to the PCR reads, yields one record per CDR3 protein. This table holds more than 7,500 distinct CDR3 sequences, 20% to 25% found once. The treatment denotes: approximately nine-day PBMC culture with coronavirus spike peptide pools or control peptides (ViraFEST assay). The sample is drawn from a study of vaccination and CD4 T cells after COVID-19. The length of the CDR3 is 13 residues. The V gene's germline CDR1 is SQVTM and CDR2 ANQGSEA. Trimming cost V 5 bases and J 8 bases, with 15 bases left between them.

The material sequenced was cultured CD4+ T cells from blood. The origin of this receptor is a human donor with COVID-19. This chain uses TRBV29-1 with TRBJ1-4; D might be TRBD1 (6 bases). The DNA for the CDR3 is TGCAGCGTTACAGGGCACGGTTACGAAAAACTGTTTTTT. Amino acids: CSVTGHGYEKLFF.